This record concerns one T cell receptor (beta chain) sequence. Execution of the assay was at deep level. Sequenced by immunoSEQ multiplex PCR; TCRdb stores in-frame clones only, minus some. The data show some 900,000 clones, with roughly 72% seen just once and around 1.4% held by the top ten. These data originate in a study of shared clonotypes between healthy human individuals. This sequence originates from a man in his late teens or twenties in good health. The sample was memory CD4+ T cells sorted from blood. Sample subset: CD45RA-negative fraction.

Written as DNA, the CDR3 is TGCGCCAGCAGCCACCCGGACAGATCTAATGAAAAACTGTTTTTT. Amino acids: CASSHPDRSNEKLFF. The rearrangement uses TRBV4-1 and TRBJ1-4; maybe TRBD1 (6 bases). The germline V and J ends were trimmed by 3 bases and 3 bases, with 11 bases remaining between them. The CDR3 is made up of 15 amino acids. Germline V gene lookup returns CDR1 MGHRA and CDR2 YSYEKL.